The clone carrying this TCR beta chain was picked up one time. TCRdb keeps only in-frame clones here, not all; method: immunoSEQ multiplex PCR. The sample holds some 77,000 clones, 80% to 95% seen once. CDR1 and CDR2 (germline): LGHNA, YSLEER. V gave up 0 bases and J gave up 1 base, with 8 bases separating them. This CDR3 contains 15 residues. This entry belongs to a study of technical replicates of blood from four donors. Source material: T cells isolated from PBMCs. The rearrangement links TRBV4-3 to TRBJ2-3, with D maybe TRBD2 (6 bases). The TCR was taken from a human donor in good health. CDR3: CASSQDQRGTDTQYF. The CDR3 DNA is TGCGCCAGCAGCCAAGACCAGCGGGGCACAGATACGCAGTATTTT.